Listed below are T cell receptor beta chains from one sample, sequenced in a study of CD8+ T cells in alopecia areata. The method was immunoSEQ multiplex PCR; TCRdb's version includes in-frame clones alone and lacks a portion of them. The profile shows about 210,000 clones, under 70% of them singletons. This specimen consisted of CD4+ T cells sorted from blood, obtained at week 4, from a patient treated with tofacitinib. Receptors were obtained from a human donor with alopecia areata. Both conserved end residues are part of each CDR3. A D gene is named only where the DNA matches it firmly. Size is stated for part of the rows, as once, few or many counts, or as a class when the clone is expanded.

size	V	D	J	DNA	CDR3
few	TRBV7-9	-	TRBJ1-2	TGTGCCAGCAGCTTAGGGGGCCTGGGCTACACCTTC	CASSLGGLGYTF
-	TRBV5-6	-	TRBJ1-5	TGTGCCAGCAGCTTGCCAGGTAACAATCAGCCCCAGCATTTT	CASSLPGNNQPQHF
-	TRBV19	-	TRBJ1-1	TGTGCCAGTAGGGGACCGTCAACTTTCTTT	CASRGPSTFF
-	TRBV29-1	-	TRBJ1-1	TGCAGCGTTGGAGGGGGACCTAACACTGAAGCTTTCTTT	CSVGGGPNTEAFF
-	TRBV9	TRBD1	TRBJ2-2	TGTGCCAGCAGCCGGGGACAGGCCACCGGGGAGCTGTTTTTT	CASSRGQATGELFF
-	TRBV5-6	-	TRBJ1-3	TGTGCCAGCAGCTTTGGGTACAGATCCTCTGGAAACACCATATATTTT	CASSFGYRSSGNTIYF
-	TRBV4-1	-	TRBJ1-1	TGCGCCAGCAGCCAGACCCGCGGGGAGGGAGCTTTCTTT	CASSQTRGEGAFF
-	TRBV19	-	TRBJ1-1	TGTGCCAGTAGTATCGACGGGTGGGCGAACACTGAAGCTTTCTTT	CASSIDGWANTEAFF
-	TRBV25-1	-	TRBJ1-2	TGTGCCAGCAGTGAGCGGACGCAGAACTATGGCTACACCTTC	CASSERTQNYGYTF
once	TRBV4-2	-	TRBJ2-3	TGTGCCAGCAGCCAAGTAATGTTAGACACAGATACGCAGTATTTT	CASSQVMLDTDTQYF
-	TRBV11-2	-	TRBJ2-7	TGTGCCAGCAGCTCGGGGTTATGGGTCCAATACGAGCAGTACTTC	CASSSGLWVQYEQYF
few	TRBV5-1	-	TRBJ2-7	TGCGCCAGCAGCTTCGGACATCCCCCTTACGAGCAGTACTTC	CASSFGHPPYEQYF
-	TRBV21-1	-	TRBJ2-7	TGTGCCAGCAGCAAGATCGGGACAGCCTACGAGCAGTACTTC	CASSKIGTAYEQYF
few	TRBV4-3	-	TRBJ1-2	TGCGCCAGCAGCCAAGATCGTGCGACAGGCTATGGCTACACCTTC	CASSQDRATGYGYTF
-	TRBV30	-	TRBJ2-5	TGTGCCTGGAGTGTTGAAGGTTGGGAGACCCAGTACTTC	CAWSVEGWETQYF
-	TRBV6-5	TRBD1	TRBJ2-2	TGTGCCAGCCGGACAGGTGGCATTGCCGGGGAGCTGTTTTTT	CASRTGGIAGELFF
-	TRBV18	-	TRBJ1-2	TGTGCCAGCTCACCACGGGGGCCCCCACTCCATGGCTACACCTTC	CASSPRGPPLHGYTF
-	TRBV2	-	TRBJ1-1	TGTGCCAGCAGACCCCCGGAGGACACTGAAGCTTTCTTT	CASRPPEDTEAFF
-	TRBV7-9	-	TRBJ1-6	TGTGCCAGCAGCTTAGGCAGGGCCAATTCACCCCTCCACTTT	CASSLGRANSPLHF
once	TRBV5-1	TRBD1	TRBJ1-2	TGCGCCAGCAGCCTCGGGACAGGGGCCGGCTACACCTTC	CASSLGTGAGYTF
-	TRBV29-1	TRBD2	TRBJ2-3	TGCAGCGTTGTGAGCGGGGGGACAGATACGCAGTATTTT	CSVVSGGTDTQYF
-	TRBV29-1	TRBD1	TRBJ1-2	TGCAGCGCCGGGACAGGGGATGGTGTTGACTATGGCTACACCTTC	CSAGTGDGVDYGYTF
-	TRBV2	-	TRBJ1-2	TGTGCCAGCAGTGAATTGACAGGAACGGAGGGCTACACCTTC	CASSELTGTEGYTF
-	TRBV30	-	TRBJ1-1	TGTGCCTGGAGTGTACTTCTGGGGGTGGGCACTGAAGCTTTCTTT	CAWSVLLGVGTEAFF
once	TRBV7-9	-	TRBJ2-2	TGTGCCAGCAGCTTATTCGACAGTACCGGGGAGCTGTTTTTT	CASSLFDSTGELFF
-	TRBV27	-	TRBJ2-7	TGTGCCAGCAGTTTATCGGGCTGGAGCTCCTACGAGCAGTACTTC	CASSLSGWSSYEQYF
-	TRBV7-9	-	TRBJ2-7	TGTGCCAGCAGCCATCGTTCAGACTACGAGCAGTACTTC	CASSHRSDYEQYF